The rows below give T cell receptor beta chains drawn from one sample of a study of long-term antiretroviral therapy in people with HIV. This table comes from immunoSEQ multiplex PCR, and its TCRdb copy is limited to in-frame clones, with some not included. The sample carries 25,000 to 35,000 clones, about 86% recorded once. Sequencing used unsorted PBMCs, obtained 0.8 years after starting antiretroviral therapy. These receptors all stem from a woman in her thirties with HIV. CDR3s include the opening cysteine and the closing phenylalanine or tryptophan. The D gene is left open where the match is weak. Clone size is not always given. Where it is, it says once, few, many or a class for expanded clones.

j_gene: TRBJ2-2
v_gene: TRBV10-3
d_gene: TRBD1
abundance: -
CDR3aa: CAIRGTDNTGELFF
CDR3nt: TGTGCCATCAGGGGGACAGATAACACCGGGGAGCTGTTTTTT

j_gene: TRBJ2-2
v_gene: TRBV4-1
d_gene: -
abundance: -
CDR3aa: CASSFQGLGGELFF
CDR3nt: TGCGCCAGCAGTTTTCAGGGCTTGGGCGGGGAGCTGTTTTTT

j_gene: TRBJ2-5
v_gene: TRBV5-4
d_gene: -
abundance: -
CDR3aa: CASSLGRGQQETQYF
CDR3nt: TGTGCCAGCAGCTTGGGTCGTGGGCAGCAAGAGACCCAGTACTTC

j_gene: TRBJ2-3
v_gene: TRBV7-9
d_gene: -
abundance: -
CDR3aa: CASSPELQDTQYF
CDR3nt: TGTGCCAGCAGCCCCGAGCTTCAAGATACGCAGTATTTT

j_gene: TRBJ1-3
v_gene: TRBV6-1
d_gene: TRBD1
abundance: -
CDR3aa: CASSEANRGLNTIYF
CDR3nt: TGTGCCAGCAGTGAAGCGAACAGGGGACTTAACACCATATATTTT

j_gene: TRBJ1-2
v_gene: TRBV19
d_gene: -
abundance: -
CDR3aa: CASSGNSVGNYGYTF
CDR3nt: TGTGCCAGTAGTGGAAACAGCGTTGGGAACTATGGCTACACCTTC

j_gene: TRBJ2-2
v_gene: TRBV10-2
d_gene: -
abundance: -
CDR3aa: CASSERAGELFF
CDR3nt: TGCGCCAGCAGTGAACGGGCCGGGGAGCTGTTTTTT

j_gene: TRBJ1-1
v_gene: TRBV6-4
d_gene: -
abundance: -
CDR3aa: CASSPWAGTNTEAFF
CDR3nt: TGTGCCAGCAGTCCCTGGGCCGGGACGAACACTGAAGCTTTCTTT

j_gene: TRBJ1-6
v_gene: TRBV6-1
d_gene: -
abundance: -
CDR3aa: CASSESEPRYNSPLHF
CDR3nt: TGTGCCAGCAGTGAAAGCGAGCCCAGGTATAATTCACCCCTCCACTTT

j_gene: TRBJ1-2
v_gene: TRBV6-1
d_gene: TRBD1
abundance: -
CDR3aa: CASSESMGQGVEYGYTF
CDR3nt: TGTGCCAGCAGTGAGAGTATGGGACAGGGAGTGGAGTATGGCTACACCTTC

j_gene: TRBJ1-2
v_gene: TRBV2
d_gene: TRBD1
abundance: medium-sized
CDR3aa: CASLLGQGNGYTF
CDR3nt: TGTGCCAGCCTACTTGGACAGGGGAATGGCTACACCTTC

j_gene: TRBJ1-1
v_gene: TRBV29-1
d_gene: -
abundance: -
CDR3aa: CSVEGVSTEAFF
CDR3nt: TGCAGCGTTGAGGGGGTGAGCACTGAAGCTTTCTTT

j_gene: TRBJ2-4
v_gene: TRBV27
d_gene: TRBD1
abundance: -
CDR3aa: CASSDHPTGARGDIQYF
CDR3nt: TGTGCCAGCAGTGATCATCCTACAGGGGCGAGAGGGGACATTCAGTACTTC

j_gene: TRBJ1-5
v_gene: TRBV6-1
d_gene: -
abundance: -
CDR3aa: CASRGGVRQPQHF
CDR3nt: TGTGCCAGCAGGGGGGGTGTCCGTCAGCCCCAGCATTTT

j_gene: TRBJ1-4
v_gene: TRBV4-1
d_gene: -
abundance: -
CDR3aa: CASSQRAEPKLDREKLFF
CDR3nt: TGCGCCAGCAGCCAAAGGGCAGAACCCAAACTAGATCGTGAAAAACTGTTTTTT

j_gene: TRBJ1-1
v_gene: TRBV9
d_gene: -
abundance: -
CDR3aa: CASSVDPGVKNTEAFF
CDR3nt: TGTGCCAGCAGCGTAGACCCGGGGGTCAAGAACACTGAAGCTTTCTTT

j_gene: TRBJ2-5
v_gene: TRBV29-1
d_gene: TRBD1
abundance: -
CDR3aa: CSAGTGGTQYF
CDR3nt: TGCAGCGCCGGGACAGGGGGGACCCAGTACTTC

j_gene: TRBJ1-6
v_gene: TRBV6-5
d_gene: -
abundance: -
CDR3aa: CASSMGPSSPLHF
CDR3nt: TGTGCCAGCAGCATGGGACCAAGTTCACCCCTCCACTTT

j_gene: TRBJ2-7
v_gene: TRBV27
d_gene: -
abundance: -
CDR3aa: CASSPLSPRDEQYF
CDR3nt: TGTGCCAGCAGTCCCCTTTCCCCACGAGACGAGCAGTACTTC

j_gene: TRBJ2-7
v_gene: TRBV7-3
d_gene: TRBD2
abundance: -
CDR3aa: CASSPWGGIGEQYF
CDR3nt: TGTGCCAGCAGCCCTTGGGGGGGGATAGGCGAGCAGTACTTC

j_gene: TRBJ2-7
v_gene: TRBV29-1
d_gene: -
abundance: once
CDR3aa: CSVVPGTEAGQYF
CDR3nt: TGCAGCGTTGTTCCGGGCACCGAAGCAGGGCAGTACTTC

j_gene: TRBJ2-1
v_gene: TRBV10-3
d_gene: TRBD2
abundance: -
CDR3aa: CAISEAITPGLAGAEQFF
CDR3nt: TGTGCCATCAGTGAGGCGATTACACCGGGACTAGCGGGGGCTGAGCAGTTCTTC

j_gene: TRBJ1-2
v_gene: TRBV6-5
d_gene: -
abundance: few
CDR3aa: CASSYSNPGLGVGYTF
CDR3nt: TGTGCCAGCAGTTACTCGAATCCAGGTTTAGGAGTCGGCTACACCTTC

j_gene: TRBJ1-5
v_gene: TRBV10-2
d_gene: -
abundance: -
CDR3aa: CASSDKSGSNQPQHF
CDR3nt: TGCGCCAGCAGTGATAAGTCAGGTAGCAATCAGCCCCAGCATTTT

j_gene: TRBJ2-3
v_gene: TRBV7-3
d_gene: TRBD1
abundance: few
CDR3aa: CASSEQGAGDWYF
CDR3nt: TGTGCCAGCAGCGAACAGGGGGCTGGGGATTGGTATTTT

j_gene: TRBJ2-1
v_gene: TRBV29-1
d_gene: -
abundance: -
CDR3aa: CSVRRPGAKYNEQFF
CDR3nt: TGCAGCGTGCGCCGCCCGGGAGCAAAATACAATGAGCAGTTCTTC

j_gene: TRBJ1-2
v_gene: TRBV19
d_gene: -
abundance: -
CDR3aa: CASSPAFGASPQANYGYTF
CDR3nt: TGTGCCAGTAGTCCCGCCTTCGGGGCCTCCCCCCAAGCTAACTATGGCTACACCTTC

j_gene: TRBJ1-2
v_gene: TRBV29-1
d_gene: -
abundance: -
CDR3aa: CSVEGYGYTF
CDR3nt: TGCAGCGTTGAAGGCTATGGCTACACCTTC

j_gene: TRBJ1-1
v_gene: TRBV10-3
d_gene: -
abundance: -
CDR3aa: CAVTTGRVNTEAFF
CDR3nt: TGTGCCGTCACGACGGGTCGTGTGAACACTGAAGCTTTCTTT

j_gene: TRBJ2-5
v_gene: TRBV29-1
d_gene: TRBD1
abundance: once
CDR3aa: CSVSYGTGQETQYF
CDR3nt: TGCAGCGTTTCCTACGGGACAGGGCAAGAGACCCAGTACTTC

j_gene: TRBJ2-7
v_gene: TRBV30
d_gene: TRBD1
abundance: -
CDR3aa: CAWSAGQATYEQYF
CDR3nt: TGTGCCTGGAGTGCGGGACAGGCTACCTACGAGCAGTACTTC

j_gene: TRBJ2-1
v_gene: TRBV5-6
d_gene: -
abundance: -
CDR3aa: CASSLEPNEQFF
CDR3nt: TGTGCCAGCAGCTTGGAACCAAATGAGCAGTTCTTC

j_gene: TRBJ1-2
v_gene: TRBV19
d_gene: -
abundance: few
CDR3aa: CASSSALTGFYGYTF
CDR3nt: TGTGCCAGTAGTAGCGCCCTGACGGGCTTCTATGGCTACACCTTC

j_gene: TRBJ1-2
v_gene: TRBV29-1
d_gene: -
abundance: -
CDR3aa: CSVDQRLTNYGYTF
CDR3nt: TGCAGCGTTGATCAGCGGCTGACGAACTATGGCTACACCTTC